Following are 13 T cell receptor beta chains from one sample sequenced in a study of cytomegalovirus exposure and HLA in healthy donors (dated by TCRdb to 2015 to 2018). Library preparation used the immunoSEQ multiplex PCR assay. In its TCRdb copy, this immuneACCESS table keeps in-frame sequences only and misses some clones. Where compared with another copy, unresolved V genes explain less than half of these, and the others have no known cause. The sample data list fewer than 400,000 clones, and over 75% of these were observed just once. Approximately 0.96% of the sample goes to the ten largest clones. The sample was PBMCs. These TCRs come from a man in his thirties or forties in good health and CMV-seronegative.

This clone has a handful of counts. The chain couples TRBV14 to TRBJ2-7; 15 positions match TRBD2. The V and J ends lost 4 bases and 2 bases, in that order; junction bases with no gene match: 6. The V gene's germline CDR1 is SGHDN and CDR2 FVKESK. The CDR3 has 17 amino acids. This CDR3 is CASSPGTSGGPPYEQYF. The CDR3 DNA is TGTGCCAGCAGCCCCGGGACTAGCGGGGGGCCACCCTACGAGCAGTACTTC.

The chain recombines TRBV4-2 with TRBJ1-5; D ambiguous. Trimming removed 0 bases at V and 4 bases at J, with 10 bases between. Germline CDR1 and CDR2: LGHNA and YNFKEQ. CDR3 length: 15 amino acids. The CDR3: CASSQESLLNQPQHF. The CDR3 DNA sequence: TGTGCCAGCAGCCAAGAATCGCTATTAAATCAGCCCCAGCATTTT.

In this sample, this clone turned up once. V usage is TRBV19 and J usage is TRBJ1-5; TRBD1 agrees at 10 bases. V shed 8 bases, J shed 5 bases, and the junction held 9 bases outside the gene matches. This CDR3 spans 15 amino acids. The germline V gene encodes CDR1 LNHDA and CDR2 SQIVND (reference sequence). The CDR3 is CASSTPGQGYQPQHF. CDR3 DNA sequence: TGTGCCAGTTCTACGCCGGGACAGGGGTATCAGCCCCAGCATTTT.

V is TRBV6-5 and J is TRBJ2-1; D might be TRBD2 (5 bases). Trimming shortened V by 6 bases and J by 9 bases, and 18 bases separated the two germline ends. The CDR3 runs 14 residues. Looked up from germline, CDR1 is MNHEY and CDR2 is SVGAGI. This CDR3 reads CASRGLLGWGEQFF. As DNA, the CDR3 is TGTGCCAGCAGAGGACTCCTAGGCTGGGGTGAGCAGTTCTTC.

The chain recombines TRBV11-2 with TRBJ1-2; 12 nucleotides line up with TRBD1. Trimming took 4 bases from V and 7 from J; bases not matched to a gene: 1. Germline CDR1 is SGHAT and CDR2 is FQNNGV. This CDR3 is 13 amino acids long. CDR3: CASSWDRGLGYTF. The CDR3 nucleotides read TGTGCCAGCAGCTGGGACAGGGGGCTTGGCTACACCTTC.

The rearrangement uses TRBV5-1 and TRBJ2-1; 9 positions agree with TRBD1. Germline V gene sequence: CDR1 SGHRS, CDR2 YFSETQ. Trimming took 4 bases from V and 1 from J; bases not matched to a gene: 6. There are 16 residues in the CDR3. CDR3 DNA sequence: TGCGCCAGCAGCCGACAGGGGGACTTGTCCTACAATGAGCAGTTCTTC. This codes for CASSRQGDLSYNEQFF.

The V gene is TRBV2, the J gene TRBJ2-4; no reliable D call. V lost 4 bases to trimming and J lost 0 bases, with 4 bases between them. Germline CDR1 and CDR2: SNHLY and FYNNEI. CDR3 size: 13 residues. This CDR3 reads CASSVLAKNIQYF. In nucleotides, the CDR3 is TGTGCCAGCAGTGTACTAGCCAAAAACATTCAGTACTTC.

J is TRBJ2-7 and V is TRBV27; D is unresolved. The V gene's germline CDR1 is MNHEY and CDR2 SMNVEV (reference sequence). V shed 8 bases and J shed 2 bases, with 10 bases lying between them. This CDR3 spans 12 amino acids. The CDR3: CASHDWAYEQYF. The DNA for the CDR3 is TGTGCCAGCCATGACTGGGCCTACGAGCAGTACTTC.

This chain links TRBV18 with TRBJ1-2, with 9 bases matching TRBD1. The germline V gene has CDR1 KGHSH and CDR2 LQKENI. V shed 3 bases, J shed 2 bases, and the junction held 7 bases outside the gene matches. The CDR3 sequence is 16 residues long. The DNA for the CDR3 is TGTGCCAGCTCACCCTCCTTCGGGACAGGGAACTATGGCTACACCTTC. Encoded protein: CASSPSFGTGNYGYTF.

The chain combines TRBV7-6 with TRBJ1-2; 8 bases fit TRBD1. J lost 4 bases, V lost 5 bases, and 9 bases had no gene match. Germline CDR1 SGHVS, CDR2 FNYEAQ. The CDR3 length is 15 residues. The CDR3 sequence: CASSPAQTGVYGYTF. The CDR3 nucleotides are TGTGCCAGCAGCCCCGCCCAGACAGGGGTCTATGGCTACACCTTC.

The chain links TRBV5-3 to TRBJ1-2; the D is unclear. TRBV5-3 is marked as an open reading frame, function uncertain. The CDR3 runs 14 residues. Trimming stripped 2 bases from V and 6 bases from J, with 14 bases between. CDR3 in amino acids: CARSFEVFFNGYTF. CDR3 DNA sequence: TGTGCCAGAAGCTTCGAGGTTTTTTTCAATGGCTACACCTTC.

The chain is built from TRBV15 and TRBJ2-3; D gene ambiguous. Germline CDR1 reads LNHNV; CDR2 reads YYDKDF (reference sequence). The germline V and J ends were trimmed by 7 bases and 0 bases, with 20 bases remaining between them. The CDR3 is made up of 17 amino acids. The CDR3 spells CATTVDALVTSTDTQYF. The CDR3 DNA is TGTGCCACCACCGTAGATGCGCTGGTAACTAGCACAGATACGCAGTATTTT.

This sequence joins TRBV5-4 and TRBJ1-3; TRBD1 matches 9 bases. The CDR3 is made up of 16 amino acids. J lost 3 bases, V lost 0 bases, and 4 bases had no gene match. The germline V gene encodes CDR1 SGHNT and CDR2 YYREEE (reference sequence). The CDR3 bases are TGTGCCAGCAGCTTGGGGACAGGGGTCCTTGGAAACACCATATATTTT. Translating gives CASSLGTGVLGNTIYF.